The clone carrying this T cell receptor (beta chain) was picked up many times. The antigen is undetermined. These data belong to a study of T cell repertoires in cytomegalovirus infection. Study-wide results and caveats: Cumulated frequencies of public TCR beta families served to identify carriers of CMV plus the relevant HLA.

TCRdb ran MiXCR on the reads and lists one entry per CDR3 protein. The data hold about 310,000 distinct CDR3 sequences, with roughly a sixth observed a single time. The CDR3 has 12 residues. Germline V CDR1 and CDR2: SGHAT, FQNNGV. V was trimmed by 5 bases and J by 7 bases, leaving 6 bases between them. This chain connects TRBV11-2 to TRBJ1-6, with a tentative D call TRBD1 (6 bases). This TCR was sampled from a human donor in good health (CMV status not recorded). Some clones in this sample may be carry-over from other donors' samples. The sample comprised PBMCs. For the CDR3, the DNA is TGTGCCAGCAGCCAGGGGAATTCACCCCTCCACTTT. Translation gives CASSQGNSPLHF. Filled out from reference TRBV11-2 and TRBJ1-6, the complete variable domain reads EAGVAQSPRYKIIEKRQSVAFWCNPISGHATLYWYQQILGQGPKLLIQFQNNGVVDDSQLPKDRFSAERLKGVDSTLKIQPAKLEDSAVYLCASSQGNSPLHFGNGTRLTVT.